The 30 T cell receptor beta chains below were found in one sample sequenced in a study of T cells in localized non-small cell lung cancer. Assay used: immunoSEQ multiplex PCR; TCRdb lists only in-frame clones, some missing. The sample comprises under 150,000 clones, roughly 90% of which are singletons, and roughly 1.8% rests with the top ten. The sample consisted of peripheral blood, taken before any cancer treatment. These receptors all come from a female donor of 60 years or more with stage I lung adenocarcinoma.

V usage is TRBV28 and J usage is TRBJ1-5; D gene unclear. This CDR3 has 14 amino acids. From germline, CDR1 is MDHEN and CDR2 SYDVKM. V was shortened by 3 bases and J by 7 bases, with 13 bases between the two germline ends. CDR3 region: CASSLSKGGQPQHF. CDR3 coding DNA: TGTGCCAGCAGTTTGTCCAAGGGCGGCCAGCCCCAGCATTTT.

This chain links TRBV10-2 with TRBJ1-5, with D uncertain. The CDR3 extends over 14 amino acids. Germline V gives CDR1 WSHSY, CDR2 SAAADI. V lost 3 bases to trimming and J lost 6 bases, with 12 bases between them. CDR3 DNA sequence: TGCGCCAGCAGTGATGGCTGGTGGAGTCAGCCCCAGCATTTT. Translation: CASSDGWWSQPQHF.

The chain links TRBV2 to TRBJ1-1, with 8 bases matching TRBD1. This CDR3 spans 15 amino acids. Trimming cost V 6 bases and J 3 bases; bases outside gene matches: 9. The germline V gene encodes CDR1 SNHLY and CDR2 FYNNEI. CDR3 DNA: TGTGCCAGCAGACGACAGGGGATGTTGTACACTGAAGCTTTCTTT. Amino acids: CASRRQGMLYTEAFF. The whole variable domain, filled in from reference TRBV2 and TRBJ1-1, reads EPEVTQTPSHQVTQMGQEVILRCVPISNHLYFYWYRQILGQKVEFLVSFYNNEISEKSEIFDDQFSVERPDGSNFTLKIRSTKLEDSAMYFCASRRQGMLYTEAFFGQGTRLTVV.

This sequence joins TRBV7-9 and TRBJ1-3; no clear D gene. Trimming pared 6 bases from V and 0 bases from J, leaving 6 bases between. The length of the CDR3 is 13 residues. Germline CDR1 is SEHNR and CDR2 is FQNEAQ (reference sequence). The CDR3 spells CASRPSSGNTIYF. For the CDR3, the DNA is TGTGCCAGCAGGCCGAGCTCTGGAAACACCATATATTTT.

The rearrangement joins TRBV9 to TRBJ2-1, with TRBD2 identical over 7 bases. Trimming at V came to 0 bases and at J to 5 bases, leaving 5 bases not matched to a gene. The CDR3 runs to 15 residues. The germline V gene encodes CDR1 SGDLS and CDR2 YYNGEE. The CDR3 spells CASSVVAGANNEQFF. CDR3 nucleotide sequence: TGTGCCAGCAGCGTAGTGGCGGGAGCAAACAATGAGCAGTTCTTC. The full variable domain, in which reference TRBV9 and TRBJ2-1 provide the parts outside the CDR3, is DSGVTQTPKHLITATGQRVTLRCSPRSGDLSVYWYQQSLDQGLQFLIQYYNGEERAKGNILERFSAQQFPDLHSELNLSSLELGDSALYFCASSVVAGANNEQFFGPGTRLTVL.

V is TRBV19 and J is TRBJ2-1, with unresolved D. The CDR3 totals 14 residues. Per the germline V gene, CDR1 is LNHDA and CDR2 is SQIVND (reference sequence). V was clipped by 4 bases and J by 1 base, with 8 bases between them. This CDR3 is CASSSRSSYNEQFF. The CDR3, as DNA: TGTGCCAGTAGTAGTAGGAGTTCCTACAATGAGCAGTTCTTC.

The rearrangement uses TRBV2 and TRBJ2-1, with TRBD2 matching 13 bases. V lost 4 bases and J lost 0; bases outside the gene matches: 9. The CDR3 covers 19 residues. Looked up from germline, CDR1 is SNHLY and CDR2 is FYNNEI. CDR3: CASSGPRGLAGVSYNEQFF. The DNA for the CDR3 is TGTGCCAGCAGTGGCCCCCGCGGACTAGCGGGAGTCTCCTACAATGAGCAGTTCTTC.

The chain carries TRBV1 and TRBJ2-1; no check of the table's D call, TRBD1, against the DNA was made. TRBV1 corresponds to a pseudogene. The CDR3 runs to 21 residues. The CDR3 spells CTSSRIGTDFFTWSSYNEQFF. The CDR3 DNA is TGCACCAGCAGCCGGATCGGGACAGATTTTTTTACCTGGAGCTCCTACAATGAGCAGTTCTTC.

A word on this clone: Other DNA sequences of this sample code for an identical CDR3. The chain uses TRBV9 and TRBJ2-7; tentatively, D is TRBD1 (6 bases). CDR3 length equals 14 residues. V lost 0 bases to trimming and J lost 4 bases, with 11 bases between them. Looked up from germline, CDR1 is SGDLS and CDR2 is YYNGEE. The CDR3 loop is CASSVGTEPYEQYF. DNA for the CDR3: TGTGCCAGCAGCGTAGGGACAGAACCTTACGAGCAGTACTTC.

The CDR3 region is CASSLYRTDTQYF. CDR3 nucleotide sequence: TGCGCCAGCAGCCTTTACCGCACAGATACGCAGTATTTT. The V gene is TRBV5-1, the J gene TRBJ2-3; D remains ambiguous. The CDR3 length is 13 residues. Germline CDR1 SGHRS, CDR2 YFSETQ. Trimming pared 4 bases from V and 1 base from J, leaving 7 bases between.

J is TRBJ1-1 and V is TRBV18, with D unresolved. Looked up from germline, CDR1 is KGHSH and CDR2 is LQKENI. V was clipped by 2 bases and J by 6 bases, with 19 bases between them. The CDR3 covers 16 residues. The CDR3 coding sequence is TGTGCCAGCTCACCAGGGCTTGCCTCCAATGGCCCTGAAGCTTTCTTT. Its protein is CASSPGLASNGPEAFF.

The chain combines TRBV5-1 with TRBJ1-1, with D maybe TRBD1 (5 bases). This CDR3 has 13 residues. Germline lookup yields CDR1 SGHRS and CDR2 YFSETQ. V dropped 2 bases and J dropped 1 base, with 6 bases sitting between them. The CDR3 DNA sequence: TGCGCCAGCAGCTTTCAGGGGAACACTGAAGCTTTCTTT. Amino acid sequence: CASSFQGNTEAFF.

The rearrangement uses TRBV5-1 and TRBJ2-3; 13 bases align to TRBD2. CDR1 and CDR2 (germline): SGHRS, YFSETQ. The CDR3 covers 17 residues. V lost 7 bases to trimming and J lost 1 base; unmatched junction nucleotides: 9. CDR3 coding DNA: TGCGCCAGCGGAAGACTAGCGGGGGGCCTGGGCACAGATACGCAGTATTTT. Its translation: CASGRLAGGLGTDTQYF.

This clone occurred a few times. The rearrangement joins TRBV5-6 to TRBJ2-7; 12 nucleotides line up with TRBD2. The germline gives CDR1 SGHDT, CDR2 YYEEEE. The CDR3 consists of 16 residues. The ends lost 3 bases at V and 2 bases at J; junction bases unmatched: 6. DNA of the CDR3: TGTGCCAGCAGCTGGAGACTAGCGGGAGATCCCTACGAGCAGTACTTC. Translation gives CASSWRLAGDPYEQYF.

CDR3 amino acids: CASSYGSETQYF. In DNA, the CDR3 is TGTGCCAGCAGTTACGGTTCAGAGACCCAGTACTTC. V gene TRBV6-6 combines with J gene TRBJ2-5; D is ambiguous. Germline V gene sequence: CDR1 MNHNY, CDR2 SVGAGI (reference sequence). The germline V and J ends were trimmed by 2 bases and 4 bases, with 5 bases remaining between them. This CDR3 spans 12 amino acids.

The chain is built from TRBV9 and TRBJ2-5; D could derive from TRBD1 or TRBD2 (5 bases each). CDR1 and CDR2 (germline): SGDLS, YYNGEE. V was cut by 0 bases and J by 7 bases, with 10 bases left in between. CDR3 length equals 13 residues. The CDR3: CASSVVGEGTQYF. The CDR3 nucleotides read TGTGCCAGCAGCGTAGTGGGGGAAGGGACCCAGTACTTC.

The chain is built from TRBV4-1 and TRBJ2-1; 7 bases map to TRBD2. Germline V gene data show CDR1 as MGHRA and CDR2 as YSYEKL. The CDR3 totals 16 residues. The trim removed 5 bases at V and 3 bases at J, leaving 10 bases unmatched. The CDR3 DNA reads TGCGCCAGCAGCATAACTAGCGCCACTTTCTACAATGAGCAGTTCTTC. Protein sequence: CASSITSATFYNEQFF.

The CDR3, as DNA: TGTGCCAGCAGCCTACTAGCGGGTCGCACAGATACGCAGTATTTT. Translation gives CASSLLAGRTDTQYF. The chain is built from TRBV11-1 and TRBJ2-3; 9 positions agree with TRBD2. The junction had 4 bases not matched to a gene; V was cut back by 5 bases and J by 1 base. The CDR3 runs 15 residues. Germline V CDR1 and CDR2: SGHAT, FQDESV (reference sequence). The whole variable domain, filled in from reference TRBV11-1 and TRBJ2-3, reads EAEVAQSPRYKITEKSQAVAFWCDPISGHATLYWYRQILGQGPELLVQFQDESVVDDSQLPKDRFSAERLKGVDSTLKIQPAELGDSAMYLCASSLLAGRTDTQYFGPGTRLTVL.

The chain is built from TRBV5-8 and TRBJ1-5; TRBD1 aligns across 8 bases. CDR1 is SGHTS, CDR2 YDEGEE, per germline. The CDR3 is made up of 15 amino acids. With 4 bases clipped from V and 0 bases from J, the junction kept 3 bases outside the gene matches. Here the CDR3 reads CASSRQGNSNQPQHF. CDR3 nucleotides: TGTGCCAGCAGCCGACAGGGGAATAGCAATCAGCCCCAGCATTTT.

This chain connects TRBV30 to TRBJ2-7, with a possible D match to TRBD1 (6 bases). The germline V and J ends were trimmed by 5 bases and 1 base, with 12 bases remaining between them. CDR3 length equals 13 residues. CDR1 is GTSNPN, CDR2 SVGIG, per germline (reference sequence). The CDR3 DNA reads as TGTGCCTGGGCTAGGGGGTCGTCCTACGAGCAGTACTTC. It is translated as CAWARGSSYEQYF.

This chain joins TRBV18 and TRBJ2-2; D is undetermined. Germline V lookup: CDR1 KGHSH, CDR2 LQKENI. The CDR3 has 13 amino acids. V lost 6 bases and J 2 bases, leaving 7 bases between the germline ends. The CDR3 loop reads CASSSTNTGELFF. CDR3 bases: TGTGCCAGCTCCTCCACCAACACCGGGGAGCTGTTTTTT.

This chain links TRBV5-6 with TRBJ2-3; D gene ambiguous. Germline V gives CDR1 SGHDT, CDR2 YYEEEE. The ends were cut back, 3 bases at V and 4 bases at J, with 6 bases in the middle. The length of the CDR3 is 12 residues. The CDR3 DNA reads TGTGCCAGCAGCTCGACTTCAGATACGCAGTATTTT. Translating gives CASSSTSDTQYF.

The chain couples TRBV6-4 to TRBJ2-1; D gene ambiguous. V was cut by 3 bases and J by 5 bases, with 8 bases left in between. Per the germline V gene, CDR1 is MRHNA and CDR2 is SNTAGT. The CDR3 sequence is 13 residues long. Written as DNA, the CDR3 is TGTGCCAGCAGTGAGCCTCTCAACAATGAGCAGTTCTTC. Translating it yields CASSEPLNNEQFF.

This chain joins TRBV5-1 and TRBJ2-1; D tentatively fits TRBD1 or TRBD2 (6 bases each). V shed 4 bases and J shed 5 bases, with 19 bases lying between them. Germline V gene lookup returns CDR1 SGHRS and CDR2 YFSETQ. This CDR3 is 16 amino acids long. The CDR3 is CASSLLTGGANNEQFF. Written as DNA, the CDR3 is TGCGCCAGCAGCCTACTGACAGGAGGGGCCAACAATGAGCAGTTCTTC.

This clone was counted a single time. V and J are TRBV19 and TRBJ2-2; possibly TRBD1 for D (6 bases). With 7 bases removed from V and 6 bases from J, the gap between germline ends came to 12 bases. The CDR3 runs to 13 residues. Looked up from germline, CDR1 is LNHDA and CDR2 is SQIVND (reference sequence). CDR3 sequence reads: CASMQGFAGELFF. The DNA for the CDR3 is TGTGCCAGTATGCAGGGGTTCGCCGGGGAGCTGTTTTTT. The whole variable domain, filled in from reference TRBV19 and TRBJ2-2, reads DGGITQSPKYLFRKEGQNVTLSCEQNLNHDAMYWYRQDPGQGLRLIYYSQIVNDFQKGDIAEGYSVSREKKESFPLTVTSAQKNPTAFYLCASMQGFAGELFFGEGSRLTVL.

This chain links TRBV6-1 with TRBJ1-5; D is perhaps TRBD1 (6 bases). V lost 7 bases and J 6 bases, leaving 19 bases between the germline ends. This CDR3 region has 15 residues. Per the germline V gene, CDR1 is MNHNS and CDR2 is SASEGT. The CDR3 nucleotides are TGTGCCAGCATAGGGAGGACAGAGGGGATTCAGCCCCAGCATTTT. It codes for CASIGRTEGIQPQHF.

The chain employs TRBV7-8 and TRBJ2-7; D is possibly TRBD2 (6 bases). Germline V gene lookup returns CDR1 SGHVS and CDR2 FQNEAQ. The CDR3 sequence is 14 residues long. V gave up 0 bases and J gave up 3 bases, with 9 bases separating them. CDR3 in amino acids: CASSLAKGLYEQYF. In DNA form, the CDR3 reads TGTGCCAGCAGCTTAGCAAAGGGACTCTACGAGCAGTACTTC.

The chain's CDR3 is CASGAPGILEKLFF. CDR3 DNA sequence: TGTGCCAGCGGGGCACCGGGGATTCTCGAAAAACTGTTTTTT. The chain has TRBV28 and TRBJ1-4; weak D call: TRBD1 (5 bases). In germline, CDR1 is MDHEN, CDR2 SYDVKM. Trimming took 8 bases from V and 8 from J, leaving 18 bases between them. CDR3 length equals 14 residues.

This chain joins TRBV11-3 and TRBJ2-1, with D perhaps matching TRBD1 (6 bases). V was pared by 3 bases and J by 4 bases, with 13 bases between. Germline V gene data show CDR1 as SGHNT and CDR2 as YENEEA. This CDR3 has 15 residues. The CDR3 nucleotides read TGTGCCAGCAGCTTGTCGGGACAACCGTACAATGAGCAGTTCTTC. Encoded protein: CASSLSGQPYNEQFF.

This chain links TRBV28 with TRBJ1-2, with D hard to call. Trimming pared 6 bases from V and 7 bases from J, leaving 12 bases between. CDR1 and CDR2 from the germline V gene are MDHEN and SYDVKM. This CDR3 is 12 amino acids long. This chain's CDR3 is CASSAGSFGYTF. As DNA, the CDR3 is TGTGCCAGCAGCGCCGGTTCCTTTGGCTACACCTTC.